Shown below are 4 T cell receptor beta chains from a single sample sequenced in a study of shared clonotypes between healthy human individuals. Using immunoSEQ multiplex PCR, the repertoire was profiled, and TCRdb retains in-frame clones only, with some absent. The sample yields 650,000 to 700,000 clones, about 90% seen once. Sequenced input: memory CD8+ T cells from PBMCs. Subset here: CD45RO+ cells pooled with CCR7-negative TemRA cells. The receptor set was obtained from a man aged 18 to 30 in good health. Some clones in this sample may be carry-over from other donors' samples.

This chain connects TRBV9 to TRBJ1-2; D is undetermined. Trimming took off 2 bases at V and 6 bases at J, with 17 bases between the two ends. This CDR3 comprises 15 residues. CDR1 and CDR2 from the germline V gene are SGDLS and YYNGEE. This CDR3 reads CASSVVVTGSDGYTF. The CDR3 region has the DNA TGTGCCAGCAGCGTGGTTGTTACGGGCTCTGATGGCTACACCTTC.

This clone was counted once. The rearrangement links TRBV11-2 to TRBJ2-3; D call uncertain. Between the trimmed V and J ends, which lost 3 bases and 4 bases, there was a span of 8 bases. The CDR3 loop spans 13 amino acids. CDR1 SGHAT and CDR2 FQNNGV come from the germline V gene. The CDR3 nucleotides are TGTGCCAGCAGCTTGTGGTCCCCAGATACGCAGTATTTT. Translation: CASSLWSPDTQYF.

The chain uses TRBV7-6 and TRBJ2-1; unclear D gene. Trimming cost V 3 bases and J 5 bases, with 11 bases left between them. Looked up from germline, CDR1 is SGHVS and CDR2 is FNYEAQ. The CDR3 consists of 14 residues. CDR3 DNA sequence: TGTGCCAGCAGCTTGGGAAGGTACGACAATGAGCAGTTCTTC. Encoded protein: CASSLGRYDNEQFF.

The J gene is TRBJ2-7, the V gene TRBV28; D gene uncertain. The CDR3 has 12 residues. Trimming removed 3 bases from V and 3 bases from J, with 6 bases in between. The V gene's germline CDR1 is MDHEN and CDR2 SYDVKM. CDR3 nucleotide sequence: TGTGCCAGCAGTTTGAAAGTCTACGAGCAGTACTTC. It encodes CASSLKVYEQYF.